These 14 T cell receptor beta chains originate from one sample sequenced in a study of identical twins. TCRdb reanalysed the 5' RACE reads using MiXCR and keeps one entry per CDR3 protein. The table has 1.5 million to 2 million distinct CDR3 sequences, under 35% seen once. Source material: cord blood. The origin of the receptors is a newborn girl in good health.

The CDR3 DNA reads TGTGCCAGCAGCTTCGCGGGAGGGCCAAATACGCAGTATTTT. Its translation: CASSFAGGPNTQYF. This chain joins TRBV11-3 and TRBJ2-3; 9 bases are shared with TRBD2. There are 14 residues in the CDR3. The V gene end was trimmed by 3 bases and the J gene end by 7 bases; junction bases not matched to a gene: 5. Germline CDR1 SGHNT, CDR2 YENEEA.

To note about this clonotype: Because it lacks the conserved phenylalanine or tryptophan at the end, this CDR3 is likely a read error. V is TRBV24-1 and J is TRBJ2-3; D unresolved. The ends were cut back, 4 bases at V and 5 bases at J, with 9 bases in the middle. Germline V gene sequence: CDR1 KGHDR, CDR2 SFDVKD. The CDR3 consists of 13 residues. The CDR3 nucleotides are TGTGCCACCAGTGAGGACGGGTTAGATACGCAGTATTAT. Protein sequence: CATSEDGLDTQYY.

As to this clonotype: Since a much larger clone is just one base distant, this may be a read error. The rearrangement joins TRBV27 to TRBJ2-2; the D is unclear. Between the trimmed V and J ends, which lost 3 bases and 5 bases, there was a span of 4 bases. Per the germline V gene, CDR1 is MNHEY and CDR2 is SMNVEV (reference sequence). The CDR3 runs to 12 residues. CDR3 sequence (DNA): TGTGCCAGCAGTTTCGAAACCGGGGAGCTGTTTTTT. This codes for CASSFETGELFF.

This clonotype turned up a few times. The rearrangement uses TRBV25-1 and TRBJ2-7; D is unclear. The J call is doubtful: the DNA matches TRBJ2-4 better. In germline, CDR1 is MGHDK, CDR2 SYGVNS. The CDR3 runs 12 residues. The CDR3 loop reads CASSVGLNIQYF. The DNA for the CDR3 is TGTGCCAGCAGTGTGGGCTTAAACATTCAGTACTTC.

V usage is TRBV5-1 and J usage is TRBJ2-5; D unclear. Germline CDR1 SGHRS, CDR2 YFSETQ. V was clipped by 4 bases and J by 11 bases, with 15 bases between them. The CDR3 spans 12 residues. Here the CDR3 DNA reads TGCGCCAGCAGCGCCGCTAGGAATGAGCAGTACTTC. Its translation: CASSAARNEQYF.

The chain combines TRBV20-1 with TRBJ2-7; 9 bases agree with TRBD1. The J call may be wrong; the DNA end is better matched by TRBJ2-5. The CDR3 length is 14 residues. Germline V gives CDR1 DFQATT, CDR2 SNEGSKA (reference sequence). CDR3 DNA: TGCAGTGCAACGGGACAGGGATTATCAGAGACCCAGTACTTC. Its translation is CSATGQGLSETQYF.

This clonotype appeared once. The V and J genes are TRBV27 and TRBJ2-1; D is uncertain. The CDR3 length is 17 residues. Germline-derived CDR1 and CDR2 are MNHEY and SMNVEV (reference sequence). V shed 0 bases and J shed 2 bases, with 14 bases lying between them. The CDR3 bases are TGTGCCAGCAGTTTATCGATCGGCTATCGCCCCTACAATGAGCAGTTCTTC. Protein product: CASSLSIGYRPYNEQFF.

The chain links TRBV20-1 to TRBJ2-5; possibly TRBD2 for D (7 bases). The ends were cut back, 4 bases at V and 5 bases at J, with 14 bases in the middle. Germline assignment: CDR1 DFQATT and CDR2 SNEGSKA (reference sequence). The CDR3 has 13 residues. CDR3 protein: CSANGGALETQYF. The CDR3 DNA sequence: TGCAGTGCTAATGGGGGGGCCCTTGAGACCCAGTACTTC.

This clonotype was seen more than once but under ten times. The gene calls are TRBV3-1 and TRBJ2-7, with D tentatively TRBD1 (6 bases). The length of the CDR3 is 15 residues. Germline V gives CDR1 LGHDT, CDR2 YNNKEL (reference sequence). Trimming stripped 1 base from V and 4 bases from J, with 14 bases between. The CDR3 loop is CASSQAIGQGYEQYF. DNA of the CDR3: TGTGCCAGCAGCCAAGCAATAGGCCAGGGGTACGAGCAGTACTTC.

This clonotype was counted only a few times. CDR3 in amino acids: CSEKGDNEQFF. DNA for the CDR3: TGCAGTGAAAAAGGGGACAATGAGCAGTTCTTC. The chain carries TRBV20-1 and TRBJ2-1; possibly TRBD1 for D (5 bases). The V end lost 7 bases, the J end lost 5 bases, and 9 bases lay between the germline ends. The germline V gene has CDR1 DFQATT and CDR2 SNEGSKA (reference sequence). This CDR3 region has 11 residues.

In its sample, this clonotype was seen once. This chain links TRBV5-1 with TRBJ2-7; D not certain. CDR1 is SGHRS and CDR2 is YFSETQ in the germline V gene. With 0 bases removed from V and 5 bases from J, the gap between germline ends came to 12 bases. This CDR3 comprises 14 residues. The CDR3: CASSLAAGSDEQYF. The DNA of the CDR3 is TGCGCCAGCAGCTTGGCAGCAGGATCGGACGAGCAGTACTTC.

J is TRBJ2-2 and V is TRBV2; D gene uncertain. Trimming stripped 8 bases from V and 9 bases from J, with 19 bases between. In germline, CDR1 is SNHLY, CDR2 FYNNEI. This CDR3 is built from 14 residues. The CDR3 region has the DNA TGTGCCAGCTCCAAGGCAGAGTTGGTGCGGGAGCTGTTTTTT. It encodes CASSKAELVRELFF.

The chain has TRBV4-1 and TRBJ1-4; 10 bases are a match to TRBD1. CDR3 length equals 19 residues. CDR1 is MGHRA, CDR2 YSYEKL, per germline. Losses at the gene ends were 0 bases for V and 6 bases for J; bases not matched to a gene: 13. The CDR3 reads CASSQDPSAGTGADEKLFF. CDR3 DNA sequence: TGCGCCAGCAGCCAAGACCCCTCCGCAGGGACAGGGGCGGATGAAAAACTGTTTTTT.

The rearrangement links TRBV6-5 to TRBJ2-1; no reliable D call. The CDR3 totals 13 residues. In germline, CDR1 is MNHEY, CDR2 SVGAGI. V was pared by 3 bases and J by 7 bases, with 10 bases between. CDR3 loop: CASSYLAENEQFF. For the CDR3, the DNA is TGTGCCAGCAGTTATCTCGCCGAGAATGAGCAGTTCTTC.